This entry lists 8 T cell receptor beta chains sequenced from one sample in a study of human T cells and chemical hapten exposure. Time point: patch test 1, 2 weeks after DPC sensitization. Treatment denoted: therapeutic diphenylcyclopropenone sensitization with weekly scalp DPC. TCRdb analysed the RACE reads with MiXCR anew, one entry per CDR3 protein. The sample lists approximately 340,000 distinct CDR3 sequences; approximately 6.3% were seen once. The specimen comprised whole blood, sampled in connection with sensitization to the hapten diphenylcyclopropenone (DPC). These receptors were collected from a woman aged 18-35 years with alopecia areata. Some clones in this sample may be carry-over from other donors' samples.

Many counts were recorded for this clonotype. The rearrangement uses TRBV12-3 or TRBV12-4 and TRBJ1-1; D might be TRBD1 (5 bases). There are 12 residues in the CDR3. V lost 5 bases and J 10 bases, leaving 14 bases between the germline ends. The CDR3 DNA reads as TGTGCCAGCAGTGGATTGGCCGGGGGAGCTTTCTTT. Translated: CASSGLAGGAFF.

This clonotype has a count of ten or more. V usage is TRBV20-1 and J usage is TRBJ2-7; 13 nucleotides align to TRBD2. The CDR3 has 14 residues. Germline V gene sequence: CDR1 DFQATT, CDR2 SNEGSKA (reference sequence). With 6 bases clipped from V and 2 bases from J, the junction kept 4 bases outside the gene matches. This CDR3 reads CSAKGLAGTYEQYF. The CDR3 bases are TGCAGTGCGAAGGGACTAGCGGGGACCTACGAGCAGTACTTC.

This clonotype was found many times. The chain couples TRBV6-1 to TRBJ1-6; the match to TRBD1 covers 9 bases. The CDR3 runs to 15 residues. After removal of 0 bases from V and 15 bases from J, the junction contained 9 bases not matched to a gene. Germline V CDR1 and CDR2: MNHNS, SASEGT. The DNA for the CDR3 is TGTGCCAGCAGTGAAGCGGAGGACAGGGGTTATCGCCTCCACTTT. Encoded protein: CASSEAEDRGYRLHF.

The chain combines TRBV6-2 or TRBV6-3 with TRBJ2-1, with D perhaps TRBD1 (6 bases). The CDR3 extends over 17 amino acids. In germline, CDR1 is MNHEY, CDR2 SVGEGT. The V end lost 2 bases, the J end lost 2 bases, and 16 bases lay between the germline ends. The CDR3 protein is CASSYPTGQAPYNEQFF. DNA of the CDR3: TGTGCCAGCAGTTACCCAACGGGACAAGCTCCCTACAATGAGCAGTTCTTC.

This clonotype was seen at least ten times. This rearrangement joins TRBV7-8 to TRBJ1-6; D gene unclear. The CDR3 is 16 amino acids. V was trimmed by 0 bases and J by 0 bases, leaving 6 bases between them. The germline V gene has CDR1 SGHVS and CDR2 FQNEAQ. CDR3 region: CASSLAISSYNSPLHF. CDR3 coding DNA: TGTGCCAGCAGCTTAGCGATCAGCTCCTATAATTCACCCCTCCACTTT. The full variable domain, with the rest looked up from reference TRBV7-8 and TRBJ1-6, is GAGVSQSPRYKVAKRGQDVALRCDPISGHVSLFWYQQALGQGPEFLTYFQNEAQLDKSGLPSDRFFAERPEGSVSTLKIQRTQQEDSAVYLCASSLAISSYNSPLHFGNGTRLTVT.

V is TRBV2 and J is TRBJ2-4; D is ambiguous. V was shortened by 4 bases and J by 3 bases, with 7 bases between the two germline ends. The CDR3 has 13 amino acids. Germline V gene data show CDR1 as SNHLY and CDR2 as FYNNEI. CDR3 sequence: CASSGAGKNIQYF. The DNA for the CDR3 is TGTGCCAGCAGTGGGGCAGGCAAAAACATTCAGTACTTC.

V and J are TRBV7-8 and TRBJ1-6; D is ambiguous. The V end lost 0 bases, the J end lost 13 bases, and 7 bases lay between the germline ends. Germline V gene data show CDR1 as SGHVS and CDR2 as FQNEAQ. CDR3 length: 12 amino acids. The CDR3 bases are TGTGCCAGCAGCTTAGCGGATGGTCCCCTCCACTTT. It yields the protein CASSLADGPLHF.

This clonotype came up many times. The chain combines TRBV5-4 with TRBJ2-7, with D possibly TRBD2 on 5 matching bases. V was trimmed by 0 bases and J by 5 bases, leaving 12 bases between them. Germline assignment: CDR1 SGHNT and CDR2 YYREEE (reference sequence). This CDR3 is built from 14 residues. The CDR3: CASSLDLGSHEQYF. CDR3 in DNA: TGTGCCAGCAGCTTGGACTTGGGGAGCCACGAGCAGTACTTC. The full variable domain, in which reference TRBV5-4 and TRBJ2-7 provide the parts outside the CDR3, is ETGVTQSPTHLIKTRGQQVTLRCSSQSGHNTVSWYQQALGQGPQFIFQYYREEENGRGNFPPRFSGLQFPNYSSELNVNALELDDSALYLCASSLDLGSHEQYFGPGTRLTVT.